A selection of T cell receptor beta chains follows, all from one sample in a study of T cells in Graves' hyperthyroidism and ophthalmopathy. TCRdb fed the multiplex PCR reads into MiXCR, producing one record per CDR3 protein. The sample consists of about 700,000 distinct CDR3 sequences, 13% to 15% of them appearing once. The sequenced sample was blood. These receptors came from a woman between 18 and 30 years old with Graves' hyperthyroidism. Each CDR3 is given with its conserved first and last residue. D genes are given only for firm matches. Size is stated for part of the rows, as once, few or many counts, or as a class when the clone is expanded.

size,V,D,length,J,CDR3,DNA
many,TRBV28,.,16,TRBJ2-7,CASSFTGQIPSYEQYF,TGTGCCAGCAGTTTCACTGGACAGATACCCTCCTACGAGCAGTACTTC
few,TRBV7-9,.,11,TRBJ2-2,CASLTPEELFF,TGTGCCAGCCTCACCCCCGAAGAGCTGTTTTTT
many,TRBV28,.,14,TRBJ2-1,CASRRTTIYNEQFF,TGTGCCAGCAGAAGAACTACGATCTACAATGAGCAGTTCTTC
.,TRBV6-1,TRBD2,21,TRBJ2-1,CASSPGAEAGGFLSSYNEQFF,TGTGCCAGCAGTCCCGGGGCTGAAGCGGGAGGGTTTCTGAGCTCCTACAATGAGCAGTTCTTC
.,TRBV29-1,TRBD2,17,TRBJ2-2,CSVWGLAGERGTGELFF,TGCAGCGTTTGGGGACTAGCGGGAGAACGTGGCACCGGGGAGCTGTTTTTT
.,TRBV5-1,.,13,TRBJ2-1,CASSLLQSNEQFF,TGCGCCAGCAGCTTGTTGCAGAGCAATGAGCAGTTCTTC
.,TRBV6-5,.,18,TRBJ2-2,CASSSHDNSDLNTGELFF,TGTGCCAGCAGTTCACACGATAATAGCGACTTGAACACCGGGGAGCTGTTTTTT
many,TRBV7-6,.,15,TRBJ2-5,CASSTVGSLRRTQYF,TGTGCCAGCAGCACGGTCGGGAGCCTCCGTAGGACCCAGTACTTC
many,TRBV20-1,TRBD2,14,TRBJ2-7,CSASVLGGPYEQYF,TGCAGTGCTAGTGTTTTGGGAGGGCCGTACGAGCAGTACTTC
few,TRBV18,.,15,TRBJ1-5,CASSPGAALNQPQHF,TGTGCCAGCTCACCCGGGGCAGCCTTGAATCAGCCCCAGCATTTT
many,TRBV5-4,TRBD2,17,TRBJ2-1,CASSWQLAGGLSNEQFF,TGTGCCAGCAGCTGGCAACTAGCGGGAGGGCTAAGCAATGAGCAGTTCTTC
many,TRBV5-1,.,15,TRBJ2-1,CASSLDSLGYNEQFF,TGCGCCAGCAGCTTGGACTCCCTGGGATACAATGAGCAGTTCTTC
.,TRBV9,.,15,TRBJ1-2,CASSPLTPRNYGYTF,TGTGCCAGCAGCCCACTCACCCCACGGAACTATGGCTACACCTTC
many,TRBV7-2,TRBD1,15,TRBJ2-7,CASSFFRDSYYEQYF,TGTGCCAGCAGCTTCTTCCGGGACAGTTACTACGAGCAGTACTTC
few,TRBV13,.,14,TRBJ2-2,CASSLEGETGELFF,TGTGCCAGCAGCTTAGAAGGGGAAACCGGGGAGCTGTTTTTT